The next 22 T cell receptor beta chains were all read from a single sample in a study of beta chain features in type 1 diabetes. The investigators reverse transcribed all of the isolated RNA, so they sequenced expressed TCRB transcripts. TCRdb keeps only in-frame clones here, not all; method: immunoSEQ multiplex PCR. The table includes under 250,000 clones, 9.5% to 13% detected once. Sequenced sample: central memory CD4+ T cells from blood. All receptors come from a man between 18 and 35 years old in good health.

The table lists this clone with a few counts. The chain combines TRBV7-8 with TRBJ2-7; 8 positions match TRBD2. The CDR3 runs to 15 residues. With V trimmed by 1 base and J by 5 bases, 7 bases remained unmatched. Germline CDR1 is SGHVS and CDR2 is FQNEAQ. CDR3 sequence: CASSLEVSGTDEQYF. In nucleotides, the CDR3 is TGTGCCAGCAGCTTAGAGGTTAGCGGGACCGACGAGCAGTACTTC.

The chain uses TRBV7-2 and TRBJ1-2, with D perhaps matching TRBD1 (6 bases). CDR3 length equals 13 residues. V was pared by 5 bases and J by 8 bases, with 15 bases between. Germline V lookup: CDR1 SGHTA, CDR2 FQGNSA. For the CDR3, the DNA is TGTGCCAGCAGCATAGACGGGGGCGGAGGCTACACCTTC. Protein: CASSIDGGGGYTF.

This clone showed up just a few times. This chain links TRBV6-5 with TRBJ1-5; D unresolved. The CDR3 is made up of 14 amino acids. Germline CDR1 is MNHEY and CDR2 is SVGAGI. Trimming pared 6 bases from V and 0 bases from J, leaving 9 bases between. The CDR3 protein is CASRRRNSNQPQHF. In DNA, the CDR3 is TGTGCCAGCAGGAGACGGAATAGCAATCAGCCCCAGCATTTT.

The chain uses TRBV18 and TRBJ2-1; 7 bases are a match to TRBD1. The CDR3 has 14 residues. Trimming took 5 bases from V and 0 from J; bases not matched to a gene: 1. Germline CDR1 KGHSH, CDR2 LQKENI. Here the CDR3 reads CASSRDSSYNEQFF. The DNA of the CDR3 is TGTGCCAGCTCAAGGGACAGCTCCTACAATGAGCAGTTCTTC. Supplemented by reference TRBV18 and TRBJ2-1, the full variable domain reads NAGVMQNPRHLVRRRGQEARLRCSPMKGHSHVYWYRQLPEEGLKFMVYLQKENIIDESGMPKERFSAEFPKEGPSILRIQQVVRGDSAAYFCASSRDSSYNEQFFGPGTRLTVL.

The V call is TRBV7-8, the J call TRBJ2-7, with TRBD1 matching 9 bases. CDR3 length: 14 amino acids. The trim removed 3 bases at V and 3 bases at J, leaving 3 bases unmatched. Germline V gives CDR1 SGHVS, CDR2 FQNEAQ. The CDR3 reads CASSFTGGGYEQYF. The CDR3 coding sequence is TGTGCCAGCAGCTTCACAGGGGGCGGCTACGAGCAGTACTTC.

V gene TRBV19 combines with J gene TRBJ2-5, with 9 bases aligning to TRBD1. The junction had 8 bases not matched to a gene; V was cut back by 2 bases and J by 1 base. The CDR3 spans 17 residues. CDR1 and CDR2 from the germline V gene are LNHDA and SQIVND (reference sequence). The chain's CDR3 is CASSIRPGTGIQETQYF. DNA for the CDR3: TGTGCCAGTAGTATACGACCCGGGACAGGGATCCAAGAGACCCAGTACTTC. The full variable domain, in which reference TRBV19 and TRBJ2-5 provide the parts outside the CDR3, is DGGITQSPKYLFRKEGQNVTLSCEQNLNHDAMYWYRQDPGQGLRLIYYSQIVNDFQKGDIAEGYSVSREKKESFPLTVTSAQKNPTAFYLCASSIRPGTGIQETQYFGPGTRLLVL.

In its sample, this clone was seen a few times. The chain employs TRBV7-3 and TRBJ2-1, with D possibly matching TRBD1 (5 bases). CDR1 and CDR2 from the germline V gene are SGHTA and FQGTGA. CDR3 length equals 14 residues. V lost 2 bases and J lost 6, with 11 bases in between. For the CDR3, the DNA is TGTGCCAGCAGCTTATCTAGGGGCCCCAATGAGCAGTTCTTC. As protein: CASSLSRGPNEQFF.

This chain connects TRBV9 to TRBJ2-1; D ambiguous. CDR1 and CDR2 from the germline V gene are SGDLS and YYNGEE. The CDR3 runs 13 residues. Trimming removed 0 bases at V and 5 bases at J, with 6 bases between. CDR3 sequence: CASSVVHDNEQFF. As DNA, the CDR3 is TGTGCCAGCAGCGTAGTACACGACAATGAGCAGTTCTTC. Drawing the rest from reference TRBV9 and TRBJ2-1, the complete variable domain is DSGVTQTPKHLITATGQRVTLRCSPRSGDLSVYWYQQSLDQGLQFLIQYYNGEERAKGNILERFSAQQFPDLHSELNLSSLELGDSALYFCASSVVHDNEQFFGPGTRLTVL.

The chain combines TRBV10-3 with TRBJ2-2; 13 bases agree with TRBD2. The ends lost 7 bases at V and 0 bases at J; junction bases unmatched: 11. The CDR3 totals 19 residues. Germline V gene data show CDR1 as ENHRY and CDR2 as SYGVKD. This CDR3 reads CAITMTRTSGGPNTGELFF. CDR3 in DNA: TGTGCCATCACTATGACTCGGACTAGCGGGGGACCGAACACCGGGGAGCTGTTTTTT.

The J gene is TRBJ1-4, the V gene TRBV4-3; TRBD1 might be the D (6 bases). CDR3 length equals 15 residues. Trimming took 5 bases from V and 6 from J, leaving 16 bases between them. Germline V gene sequence: CDR1 LGHNA, CDR2 YSLEER. CDR3 protein: CASSSSPRGYEKLFF. The CDR3 bases are TGCGCCAGCAGCTCGTCCCCCAGGGGATATGAAAAACTGTTTTTT.

The CDR3: CSAERNEQFF. CDR3 DNA sequence: TGCAGTGCCGAACGGAATGAGCAGTTCTTC. The chain employs TRBV20-1 and TRBJ2-1; no definite D call. This CDR3 is built from 10 residues. Deletions cut 6 bases from V and 7 bases from J, with 7 bases between. The germline gives CDR1 DFQATT, CDR2 SNEGSKA (reference sequence).

Comments on this clone: Its ends do not fully match the called genes, so a read error is possible. The V call is TRBV6-1, the J call TRBJ1-3; no firm D call. CDR1 and CDR2 from the germline V gene are MNHNS and SASEGT. The CDR3 length is 16 residues. CDR3 amino acids: CASREAGPMSGNTIYF. DNA of the CDR3: TGTGCCAGCAGAGAAGCAGGTCCGATGTCTGGAAACACCATATATTTT.

The chain combines TRBV15 with TRBJ2-1, with D perhaps TRBD1 (5 bases). Germline V gene sequence: CDR1 LNHNV, CDR2 YYDKDF (reference sequence). This CDR3 is 15 amino acids long. The V end lost 0 bases, the J end lost 3 bases, and 9 bases lay between the germline ends. CDR3 loop: CATSRDNTGYNEQFF. In DNA, the CDR3 is TGTGCCACCAGCAGAGATAACACAGGCTACAATGAGCAGTTCTTC.

This clone occurred a few times. The chain couples TRBV7-9 to TRBJ2-7; 13 positions agree with TRBD2. V shed 9 bases and J 4 bases; nucleotides not matched to a gene: 3. CDR3 length: 13 amino acids. Germline V gene lookup returns CDR1 SEHNR and CDR2 FQNEAQ (reference sequence). CDR3 residues: CASTSGRAYEQYF. The DNA of the CDR3 is TGTGCCAGTACTAGCGGGAGGGCATACGAGCAGTACTTC. Looking up the rest from reference TRBV7-9 and TRBJ2-7 gives the full variable domain: DTGVSQNPRHKITKRGQNVTFRCDPISEHNRLYWYRQTLGQGPEFLTYFQNEAQLEKSRLLSDRFSAERPKGSFSTLEIQRTEQGDSAMYLCASTSGRAYEQYFGPGTRLTVT.

The chain is built from TRBV4-1 and TRBJ2-1, with 9 bases fitting TRBD2. Germline V gene data show CDR1 as MGHRA and CDR2 as YSYEKL. This CDR3 spans 15 amino acids. V lost 1 base to trimming and J lost 9 bases; unmatched junction nucleotides: 7. The chain's CDR3 is CASSQGLAGKGEQFF. Here the CDR3 DNA reads TGCGCCAGCAGCCAAGGGCTAGCGGGAAAGGGTGAGCAGTTCTTC.

This clone was counted between two and nine times. CDR3 residues: CASSFDRANQPQHF. The CDR3 DNA follows: TGTGCCAGCAGCTTCGACAGGGCGAATCAGCCCCAGCATTTT. The J gene is TRBJ1-5, the V gene TRBV11-2; the match to TRBD1 covers 7 bases. Germline CDR1 SGHAT, CDR2 FQNNGV. The ends lost 3 bases at V and 4 bases at J; junction bases unmatched: 3. The CDR3 runs 14 residues.

This clone appeared a few times. Given a much more abundant clone one base away, this may be a read error. The chain links TRBV5-4 to TRBJ2-3; perhaps TRBD1 as D (5 bases). V lost 0 bases to trimming and J lost 4 bases, with 6 bases between them. This CDR3 has 13 amino acids. Germline V lookup: CDR1 SGHNT, CDR2 YYREEE (reference sequence). DNA of the CDR3: TGTGCCAGCAGCTTGGAAGGGGCAGATACGCAGTATTTT. Its protein is CASSLEGADTQYF.

This clone was seen a handful of times. The chain uses TRBV29-1 and TRBJ2-7, with TRBD2 matching over 12 bases. Per the germline V gene, CDR1 is SQVTM and CDR2 is ANQGSEA. The CDR3 consists of 15 residues. V was pared by 4 bases and J by 5 bases, with 9 bases of the junction left unmatched. CDR3 protein: CSVVRLAGGVDEQYF. CDR3 coding DNA: TGCAGCGTTGTTAGGCTAGCGGGAGGGGTCGACGAGCAGTACTTC.

This clone has more than one count but fewer than ten. The chain has TRBV10-3 and TRBJ2-3, with TRBD2 identical over 10 bases. Germline lookup yields CDR1 ENHRY and CDR2 SYGVKD. There are 13 residues in the CDR3. With 6 bases clipped from V and 6 bases from J, the junction kept 3 bases outside the gene matches. CDR3 bases: TGTGCCATCAGAACTAGCGGGGTCGATACGCAGTATTTT. Translating gives CAIRTSGVDTQYF.

This clone appeared a few times. At the DNA level, this CDR3 is encoded by other sequences in the same sample as well. The chain links TRBV29-1 to TRBJ1-4, with D unresolved. Trimming stripped 7 bases from V and 0 bases from J, with 6 bases between. In germline, CDR1 is SQVTM, CDR2 ANQGSEA. This CDR3 is 12 amino acids long. The DNA of the CDR3 is TGCAGCGCCGGGGCAACTAATGAAAAACTGTTTTTT. Amino acids: CSAGATNEKLFF.

As regards this clone: This specimen includes other DNA sequences encoding the same CDR3. The chain carries TRBV5-1 and TRBJ2-7; maybe TRBD1 (5 bases). CDR1 is SGHRS and CDR2 is YFSETQ in the germline V gene. The CDR3 is made up of 14 amino acids. Deletions cut 0 bases from V and 5 bases from J, with 12 bases between. CDR3: CASSLEGRGNEQYF. CDR3 coding DNA: TGCGCCAGCAGCTTGGAGGGGCGCGGCAACGAGCAGTACTTC. The variable domain in full, completed from reference TRBV5-1 and TRBJ2-7, reads KAGVTQTPRYLIKTRGQQVTLSCSPISGHRSVSWYQQTPGQGLQFLFEYFSETQRNKGNFPGRFSGRQFSNSRSEMNVSTLELGDSALYLCASSLEGRGNEQYFGPGTRLTVT.

This clone was seen more than once but under ten times. The rearrangement joins TRBV28 to TRBJ2-1; TRBD1 or TRBD2 may be the D gene (5 bases each). Trimming removed 5 bases from V and 14 bases from J, with 16 bases in between. This CDR3 has 12 residues. Germline V gives CDR1 MDHEN, CDR2 SYDVKM. The CDR3 reads CASSTTRDLKFF. CDR3 nucleotide sequence: TGTGCCAGCAGTACAACTCGGGACCTAAAGTTCTTC.